The 11 T cell receptor beta chains listed next were all sequenced from one sample in a study of blood T cell repertoires in COVID-19. TCRdb keeps only in-frame clones here, not all; method: immunoSEQ multiplex PCR. The sample shows some 110,000 clones, over 65% of them seen only once. The specimen sequenced was peripheral blood. The receptors derive from a man in his 70s with acute or convalescent COVID-19.

The chain uses TRBV6-5 and TRBJ1-6; TRBD1 aligns across 8 bases. V trimming: 6 bases; J trimming: 4 bases; junction bases outside the gene matches: 5. The CDR3 covers 15 residues. Germline CDR1 MNHEY, CDR2 SVGAGI. For the CDR3, the DNA is TGTGCCAGCAGAGTAGACAGGGGTTATAATTCACCCCTCCACTTT. This encodes CASRVDRGYNSPLHF.

The V and J genes are TRBV5-4 and TRBJ1-6, with a weak D call TRBD1 (6 bases). The CDR3 is 15 residues long. The germline V gene has CDR1 SGHNT and CDR2 YYREEE (reference sequence). Trimming removed 5 bases from V and 8 bases from J, with 17 bases in between. The CDR3 region has the DNA TGTGCCAGCAGTTCGCAATTACAGGGAGATTCACCCCTCCACTTT. It codes for CASSSQLQGDSPLHF.

This clone was seen more than once but under ten times. This chain links TRBV28 with TRBJ2-7; no reliable D call. The V end was cut by 2 bases, the J end by 0 bases, with 8 bases between. This CDR3 comprises 14 residues. Germline lookup yields CDR1 MDHEN and CDR2 SYDVKM. CDR3 loop: CASSLAVSSYEQYF. The CDR3 DNA sequence: TGTGCCAGCAGTTTAGCGGTTAGCTCCTACGAGCAGTACTTC. Looking up the rest from reference TRBV28 and TRBJ2-7 gives the full variable domain: DVKVTQSSRYLVKRTGEKVFLECVQDMDHENMFWYRQDPGLGLRLIYFSYDVKMKEKGDIPEGYSVSREKKERFSLILESASTNQTSMYLCASSLAVSSYEQYFGPGTRLTVT.

The chain recombines TRBV6-5 with TRBJ2-3; 7 bases agree with TRBD1. Trimming removed 5 bases from V and 5 bases from J; junction bases left unmatched: 10. This CDR3 is built from 15 residues. Germline lookup yields CDR1 MNHEY and CDR2 SVGAGI. Written as DNA, the CDR3 is TGTGCCAGCAGTCCTCAGACAGGGACGATAGATACGCAGTATTTT. This encodes CASSPQTGTIDTQYF.

This clone is a singleton in its sample. The chain combines TRBV6-5 with TRBJ2-1; D is unclear. This CDR3 region has 13 residues. Germline CDR1 is MNHEY and CDR2 is SVGAGI. The V gene lost 0 bases and the J gene lost 8 bases, with 8 bases spanning the gap. The CDR3 DNA follows: TGTGCCAGCAGTTACTCGACGGGTCATGAGCAGTTCTTC. Protein product: CASSYSTGHEQFF.

The CDR3 sequence: CASSFRAANYGYTF. As DNA, the CDR3 is TGTGCCAGCAGTTTCAGGGCGGCTAACTATGGCTACACCTTC. The gene calls are TRBV6-5 and TRBJ1-2, with D perhaps matching TRBD1 (5 bases). CDR3 length equals 14 residues. Germline loops: CDR1 MNHEY, CDR2 SVGAGI. Trimming left V 4 bases short and J 0 bases short, with 9 bases between.

The CDR3 sequence: CATSSKTGLAGVEQYF. The CDR3 DNA reads as TGTGCCACCAGCAGTAAAACGGGACTAGCGGGAGTCGAGCAGTACTTC. The V call is TRBV15, the J call TRBJ2-7; 14 bases are a match to TRBD2. This CDR3 is 16 amino acids long. The V gene's germline CDR1 is LNHNV and CDR2 YYDKDF (reference sequence). J was trimmed by 6 bases and V by 3 bases; bases with no gene match: 7.

This rearrangement joins TRBV12-3 or TRBV12-4 to TRBJ2-4; 8 bases fit TRBD1. J was trimmed by 8 bases and V by 7 bases; bases with no gene match: 7. This CDR3 has 13 amino acids. CDR3 sequence: CASTNTGGYIQYF. CDR3 coding DNA: TGTGCCAGCACCAACACAGGGGGGTACATTCAGTACTTC.

The V gene is TRBV7-9, the J gene TRBJ2-1; unclear D gene. Germline V CDR1 and CDR2: SEHNR, FQNEAQ (reference sequence). V lost 2 bases and J 8 bases, leaving 16 bases between the germline ends. This CDR3 spans 15 amino acids. DNA of the CDR3: TGTGCCAGCAGCTTATGGGCCAGTCAGTTCCATGAGCAGTTCTTC. Translating gives CASSLWASQFHEQFF.

The V call is TRBV7-2, the J call TRBJ2-5; D possibly corresponds to TRBD2 (6 bases). V was clipped by 3 bases and J by 4 bases, with 9 bases between them. The CDR3 has 13 amino acids. CDR1 and CDR2 from the germline V gene are SGHTA and FQGNSA. DNA of the CDR3: TGTGCCAGCAGCTTCCTGGAGGGAGAGACCCAGTACTTC. Residues: CASSFLEGETQYF.

Of note for this clone: This sample includes further DNA sequences coding for the same CDR3. The CDR3 nucleotides are TGTGCCAGCAGCTTAATGGGACTAGCGGCACAAGAGACCCAGTACTTC. Its protein is CASSLMGLAAQETQYF. The chain uses TRBV7-9 and TRBJ2-5; the match to TRBD2 covers 11 bases. The CDR3 contains 16 residues. In germline, CDR1 is SEHNR, CDR2 FQNEAQ (reference sequence). With 2 bases clipped from V and 2 bases from J, the junction kept 4 bases outside the gene matches.